This TCR beta chain was profiled in a study of cytomegalovirus exposure and HLA in healthy donors. The PCR had 60 Vbeta and 13 Jbeta primers. TCRdb keeps only in-frame clones here, not all; method: immunoSEQ multiplex PCR. The table lists 52,000 or so clones, around 78% of them singletons. Material for sequencing was PBMCs. The TCR sequence derives from a female donor in good health and CMV-seronegative.

The DNA of the CDR3 is TGTGCCAGCAGTGAATGGAGAGGGACTGAAGCTTTCTTT. As protein: CASSEWRGTEAFF. The gene calls are TRBV2 and TRBJ1-1; the D is unclear. CDR1 is SNHLY and CDR2 is FYNNEI in the germline V gene. This CDR3 spans 13 amino acids. V was clipped by 2 bases and J by 5 bases, with 9 bases between them.